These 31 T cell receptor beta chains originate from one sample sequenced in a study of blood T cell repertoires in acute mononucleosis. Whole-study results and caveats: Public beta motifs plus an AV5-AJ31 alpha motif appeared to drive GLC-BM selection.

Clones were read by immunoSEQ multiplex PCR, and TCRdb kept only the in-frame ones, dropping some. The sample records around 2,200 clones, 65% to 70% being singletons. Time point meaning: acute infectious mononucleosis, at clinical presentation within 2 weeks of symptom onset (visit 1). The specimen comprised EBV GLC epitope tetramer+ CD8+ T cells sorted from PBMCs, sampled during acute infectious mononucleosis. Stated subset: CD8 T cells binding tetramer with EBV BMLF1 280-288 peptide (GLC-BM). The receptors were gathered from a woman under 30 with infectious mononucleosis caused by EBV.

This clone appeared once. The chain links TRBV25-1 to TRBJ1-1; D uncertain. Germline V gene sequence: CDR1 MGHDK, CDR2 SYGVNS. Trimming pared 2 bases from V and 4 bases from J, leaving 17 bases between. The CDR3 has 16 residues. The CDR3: CASSERSAWESTEAFF. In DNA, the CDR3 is TGTGCCAGCAGTGAAAGGTCAGCCTGGGAGAGCACTGAAGCTTTCTTT.

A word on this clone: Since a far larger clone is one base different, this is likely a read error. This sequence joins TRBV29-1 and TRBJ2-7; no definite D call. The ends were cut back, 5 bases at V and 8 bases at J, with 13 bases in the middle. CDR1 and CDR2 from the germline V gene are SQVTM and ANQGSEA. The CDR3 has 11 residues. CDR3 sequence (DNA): TGCAGCGTTTGGGTCTGGAACAAGCAGTACTTC. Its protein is CSVWVWNKQYF.

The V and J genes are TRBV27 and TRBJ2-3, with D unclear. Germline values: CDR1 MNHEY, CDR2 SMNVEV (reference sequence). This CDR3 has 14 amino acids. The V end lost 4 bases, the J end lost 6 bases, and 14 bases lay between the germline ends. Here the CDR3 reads CASSSVWVLDTQYF. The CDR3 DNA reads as TGTGCCAGCAGTTCGGTGTGGGTTTTGGATACGCAGTATTTT.

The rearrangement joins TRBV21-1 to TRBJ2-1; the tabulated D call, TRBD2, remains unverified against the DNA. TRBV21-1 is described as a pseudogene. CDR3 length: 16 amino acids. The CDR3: CASSKGPAGGSREQFF. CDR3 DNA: TGTGCCAGCAGCAAAGGGCCAGCGGGGGGAAGCAGGGAGCAGTTCTTC.

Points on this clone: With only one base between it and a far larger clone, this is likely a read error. The CDR3 region is CASSFAWVAGGNEQYF. The CDR3 region has the DNA TGTGCCAGCAGCTTTGCTTGGGTAGCGGGGGGAAACGAGCAGTACTTC. The chain has TRBV11-2 and TRBJ2-7, with TRBD2 matching over 10 bases. V lost 3 bases to trimming and J lost 5 bases; unmatched junction nucleotides: 10. The germline V gene encodes CDR1 SGHAT and CDR2 FQNNGV. This CDR3 has 16 residues.

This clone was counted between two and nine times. DNA for the CDR3: TGTGCCAGCAGTTGGTCCTCGGAGGGGGAGCAGTTCTTC. Translation: CASSWSSEGEQFF. J is TRBJ2-1 and V is TRBV2; tentatively, D is TRBD2 (6 bases). Trimming took 5 bases from V and 10 from J, leaving 15 bases between them. Germline V gene lookup returns CDR1 SNHLY and CDR2 FYNNEI. There are 13 residues in the CDR3.

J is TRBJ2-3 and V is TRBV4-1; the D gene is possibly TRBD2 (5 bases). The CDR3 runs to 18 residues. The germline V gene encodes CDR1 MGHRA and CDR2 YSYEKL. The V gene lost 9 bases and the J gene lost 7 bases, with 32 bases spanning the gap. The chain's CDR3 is CASSPTITSLPVNHTQYF. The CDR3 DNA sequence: TGCGCCAGTTCCCCGACTATAACCAGCCTCCCTGTGAACCATACGCAGTATTTT.

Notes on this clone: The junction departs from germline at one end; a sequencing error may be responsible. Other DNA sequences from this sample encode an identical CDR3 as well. CDR3 region: CASSPRQGGDEQYF. CDR3 nucleotide sequence: TGCGCCAGCAGCCCCCGGCAGGGTGGCGACGAGCAGTACTTC. This chain uses TRBV7-6 with TRBJ2-7; D is possibly TRBD1 (5 bases). Germline V gene lookup returns CDR1 SGHVS and CDR2 FNYEAQ. The CDR3 totals 14 residues. The variable domain in full, with the rest retrieved from reference TRBV7-6 and TRBJ2-7, is GAGVSQSPRYKVTKRGQDVALRCDPISGHVSLYWYRQALGQGPEFLTYFNYEAQQDKSGLPNDRFSAERPEGSISTLTIQRTEQRDSAMYRCASSPRQGGDEQYFGPGTRLTVT.

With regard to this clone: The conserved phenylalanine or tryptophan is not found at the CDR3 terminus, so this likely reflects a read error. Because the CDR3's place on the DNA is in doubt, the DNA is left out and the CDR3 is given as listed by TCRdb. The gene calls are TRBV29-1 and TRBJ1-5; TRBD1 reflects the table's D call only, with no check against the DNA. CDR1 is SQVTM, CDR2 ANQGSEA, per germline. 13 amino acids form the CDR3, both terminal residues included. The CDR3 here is CSVGTGIAISPSI.

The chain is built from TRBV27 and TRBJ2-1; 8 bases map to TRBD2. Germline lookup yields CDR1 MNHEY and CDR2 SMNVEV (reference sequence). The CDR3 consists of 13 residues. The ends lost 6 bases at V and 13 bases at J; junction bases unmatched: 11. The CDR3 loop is CASSQSPGGLQFF. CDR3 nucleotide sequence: TGTGCCAGCAGCCAATCCCCGGGGGGGCTTCAGTTCTTC.

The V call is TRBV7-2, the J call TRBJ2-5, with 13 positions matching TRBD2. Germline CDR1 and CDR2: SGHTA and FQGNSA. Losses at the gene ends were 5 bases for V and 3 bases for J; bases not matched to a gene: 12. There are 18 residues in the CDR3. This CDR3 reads CASSPRTGTSGEKETQYF. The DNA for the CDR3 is TGTGCCAGCAGCCCGCGTACCGGGACTAGCGGGGAAAAAGAGACCCAGTACTTC.

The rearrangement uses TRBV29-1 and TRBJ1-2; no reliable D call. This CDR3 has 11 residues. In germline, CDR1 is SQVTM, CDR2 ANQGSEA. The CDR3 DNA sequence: TGCTTTCAAGAGTCTAACTATGGCTACACCTTC. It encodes CFQESNYGYTF.

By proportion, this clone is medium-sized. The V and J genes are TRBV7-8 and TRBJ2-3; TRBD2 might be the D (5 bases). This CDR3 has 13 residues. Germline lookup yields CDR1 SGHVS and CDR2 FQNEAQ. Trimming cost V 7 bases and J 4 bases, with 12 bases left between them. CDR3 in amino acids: CASTSDGADTQYF. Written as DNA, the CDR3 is TGTGCCAGCACCTCCGACGGGGCAGATACGCAGTATTTT.

The CDR3 nucleotides are TGCAGCGTGGGGGGGGACAGGGATAGCAATCAGCCCCAGCATTTT. This sequence encodes CSVGGDRDSNQPQHF. This chain connects TRBV29-1 to TRBJ1-5; 9 bases align to TRBD1. The CDR3 is 15 residues long. Trimming at V came to 6 bases and at J to 0 bases, leaving 6 bases not matched to a gene. Germline V gene data show CDR1 as SQVTM and CDR2 as ANQGSEA.

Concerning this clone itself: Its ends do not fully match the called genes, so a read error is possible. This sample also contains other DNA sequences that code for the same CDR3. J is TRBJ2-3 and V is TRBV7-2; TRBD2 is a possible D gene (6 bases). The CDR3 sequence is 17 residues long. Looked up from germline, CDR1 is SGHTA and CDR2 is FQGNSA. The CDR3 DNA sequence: TGCGCCAGCAGCCAAGATGCCCTGGGACTGGCCACAGATACGCAGTATTTT. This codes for CASSQDALGLATDTQYF.

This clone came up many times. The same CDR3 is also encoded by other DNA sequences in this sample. The DNA for the CDR3 is TGTGCCAGCAGCCCGACCAGCGGGAGTGTTTACGAGCAGTACTTC. Translated: CASSPTSGSVYEQYF. The rearrangement joins TRBV9 to TRBJ2-7; 8 bases agree with TRBD2. The germline V gene encodes CDR1 SGDLS and CDR2 YYNGEE. With 4 bases clipped from V and 4 bases from J, the junction kept 10 bases outside the gene matches. The CDR3 totals 15 residues.

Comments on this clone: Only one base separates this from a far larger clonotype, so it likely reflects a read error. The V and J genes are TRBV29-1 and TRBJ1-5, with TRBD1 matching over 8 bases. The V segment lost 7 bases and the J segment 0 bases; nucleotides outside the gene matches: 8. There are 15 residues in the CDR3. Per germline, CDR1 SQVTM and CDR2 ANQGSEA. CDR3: CSGVADRDSNQPQHF. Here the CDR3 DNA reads TGCAGCGGTGTGGCGGACAGGGATAGCAATCAGCCCCAGCATTTT.

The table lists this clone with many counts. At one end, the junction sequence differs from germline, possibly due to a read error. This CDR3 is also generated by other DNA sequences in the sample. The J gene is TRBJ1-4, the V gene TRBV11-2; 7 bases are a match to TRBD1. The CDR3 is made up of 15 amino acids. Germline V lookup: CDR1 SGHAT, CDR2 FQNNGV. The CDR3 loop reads CASSHRQGTNEKLFF. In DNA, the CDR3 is TGCGCCAGCAGCCACCGACAGGGAACTAATGAAAAACTGTTTTTT.

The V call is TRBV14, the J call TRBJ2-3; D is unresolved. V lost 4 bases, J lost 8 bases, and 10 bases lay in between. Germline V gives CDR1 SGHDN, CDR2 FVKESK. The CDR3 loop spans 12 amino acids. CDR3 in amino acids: CASSPPGGTQYF. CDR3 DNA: TGTGCCAGCAGCCCTCCCGGCGGTACGCAGTATTTT.

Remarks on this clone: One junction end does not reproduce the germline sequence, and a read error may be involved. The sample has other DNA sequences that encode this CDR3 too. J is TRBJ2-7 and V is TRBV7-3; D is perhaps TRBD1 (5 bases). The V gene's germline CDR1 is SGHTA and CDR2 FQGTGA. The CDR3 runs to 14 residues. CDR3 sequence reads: CASSPRQGGDEQYF. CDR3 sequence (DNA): TGCGCCAGCAGCCCCCGGCAGGGTGGCGACGAGCAGTACTTC.

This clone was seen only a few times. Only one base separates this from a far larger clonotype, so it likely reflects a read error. CDR3 bases: TGTGCCATCAGCCAATCGCCGGGGGGTACCCAGTACTTC. Encoded protein: CAISQSPGGTQYF. The gene calls are TRBV14 and TRBJ2-5, with 7 bases fitting TRBD2. The CDR3 is made up of 13 amino acids. CDR1 is SGHDN and CDR2 is FVKESK in the germline V gene.

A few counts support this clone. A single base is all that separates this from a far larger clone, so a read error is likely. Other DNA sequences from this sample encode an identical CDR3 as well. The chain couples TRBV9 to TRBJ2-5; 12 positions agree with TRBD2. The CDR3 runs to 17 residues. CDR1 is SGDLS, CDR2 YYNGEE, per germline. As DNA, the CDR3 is TGTGCCCGCAGCGTAGGCCAACTAGCGGGGGGAGGGGAGACCCAGTACTTC. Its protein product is CARSVGQLAGGGETQYF.

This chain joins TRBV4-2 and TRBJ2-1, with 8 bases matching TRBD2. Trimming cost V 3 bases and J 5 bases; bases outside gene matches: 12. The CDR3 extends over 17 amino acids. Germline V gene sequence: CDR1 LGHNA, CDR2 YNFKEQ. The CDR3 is CASSHPGSGTSNNEQFF. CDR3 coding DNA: TGTGCCAGCAGCCACCCCGGGAGCGGGACTAGTAACAATGAGCAGTTCTTC.

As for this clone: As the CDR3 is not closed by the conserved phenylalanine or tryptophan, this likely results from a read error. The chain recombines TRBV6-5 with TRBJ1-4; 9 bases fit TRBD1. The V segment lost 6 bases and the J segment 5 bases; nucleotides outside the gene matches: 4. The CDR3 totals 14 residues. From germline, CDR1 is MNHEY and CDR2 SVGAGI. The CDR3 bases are TGTGCCAGCAGAACCGGGACAGGGAATGAAAAACTGTTTTTG. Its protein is CASRTGTGNEKLFL.

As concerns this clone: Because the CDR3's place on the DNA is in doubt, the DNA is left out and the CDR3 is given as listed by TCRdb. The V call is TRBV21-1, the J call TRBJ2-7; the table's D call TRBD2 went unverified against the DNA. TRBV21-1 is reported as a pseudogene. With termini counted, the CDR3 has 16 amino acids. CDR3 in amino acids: CASSLAWVAGGNEQYF.

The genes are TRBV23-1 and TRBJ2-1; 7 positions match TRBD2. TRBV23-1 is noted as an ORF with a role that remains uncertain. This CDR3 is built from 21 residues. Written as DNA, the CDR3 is TGCGGCCGCAGTCAATCGTGGGAGGGGAGCGGGTTATTTTCCGTTAACAATGAGCAGTTCTTC. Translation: CGRSQSWEGSGLFSVNNEQFF.

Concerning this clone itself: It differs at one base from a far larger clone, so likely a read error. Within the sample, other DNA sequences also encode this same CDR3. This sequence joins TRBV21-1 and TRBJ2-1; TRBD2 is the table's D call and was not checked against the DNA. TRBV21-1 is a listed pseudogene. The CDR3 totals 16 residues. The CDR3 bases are TGCGCCAGCAGCAAAGGGCCAGCGGGGGGGCCAAGGGAGCAGTTCTTC. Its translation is CASSKGPAGGPREQFF.

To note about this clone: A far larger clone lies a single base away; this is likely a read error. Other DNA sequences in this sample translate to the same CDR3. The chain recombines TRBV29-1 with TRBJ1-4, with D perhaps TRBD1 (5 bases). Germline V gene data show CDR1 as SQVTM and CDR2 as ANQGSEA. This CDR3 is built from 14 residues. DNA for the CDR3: TGCAGCGTTGGGTCCGGGGGAACTTATGAAAAACTGTTTTTT. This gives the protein CSVGSGGTYEKLFF.

The CDR3 bases are TGTGCCAGCCCGTGGGACAGGGGGGCAACTAATGAAAAACTGTTTTTT. The encoded protein is CASPWDRGATNEKLFF. The V call is TRBV5-6, the J call TRBJ1-4; TRBD1 matches at 11 bases. The CDR3 extends over 16 amino acids. With 7 bases clipped from V and 0 bases from J, the junction kept 5 bases outside the gene matches. CDR1 is SGHDT, CDR2 YYEEEE, per germline.

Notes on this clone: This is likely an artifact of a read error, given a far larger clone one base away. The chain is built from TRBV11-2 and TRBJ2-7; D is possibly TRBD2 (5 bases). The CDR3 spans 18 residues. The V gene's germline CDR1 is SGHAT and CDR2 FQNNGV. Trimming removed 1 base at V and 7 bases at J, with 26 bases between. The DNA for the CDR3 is TGTGCCAGCAGCTTAGCGGGAATAGCAGGTACGGCCTACAATGAGCAGTACTTC. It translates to CASSLAGIAGTAYNEQYF.

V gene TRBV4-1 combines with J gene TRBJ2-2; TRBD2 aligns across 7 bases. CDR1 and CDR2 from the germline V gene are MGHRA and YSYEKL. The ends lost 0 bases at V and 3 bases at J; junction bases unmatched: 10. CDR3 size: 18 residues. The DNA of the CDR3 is TGCGCCAGCAGCCAAGATCCCCCGACTAGCTTCGACACCGGGGAGCTGTTTTTT. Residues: CASSQDPPTSFDTGELFF.